Listed below are T cell receptor beta chains from one sample, sequenced in a study of shared clonotypes between healthy human individuals. Using immunoSEQ multiplex PCR, the repertoire was profiled, and TCRdb retains in-frame clones only, with some absent. The sample includes about 1.5 million clones, roughly 98% of them seen just once. The sample was naive CD4+ T cells sorted from blood. Every receptor here comes from a man aged 30 to 45 in good health. CDR3s include the opening cysteine and the closing phenylalanine or tryptophan. D genes are given only for firm matches. Some rows mark clone size as missing; the rest say once, few, many or name a class of expanded clone.

D gene	J gene	clone size	V gene	CDR3 protein	CDR3 DNA
TRBD2	TRBJ2-1	NA	TRBV4-2	CASSQQAGGHYNEQFF	TGTGCCAGCAGCCAGCAGGCGGGAGGTCACTACAATGAGCAGTTCTTC
TRBD2	TRBJ2-2	NA	TRBV9	CASSSGLAPVGELFF	TGTGCCAGCAGCTCCGGACTAGCGCCTGTCGGGGAGCTGTTTTTT
NA	TRBJ2-6	NA	TRBV7-2	CATRRGAPKYSF	TGTGCCACCCGCCGCGGGGCCCCCAAATATTCTTTC
NA	TRBJ2-1	once	TRBV19	CASSIPLARDEQFF	TGTGCCAGTAGTATACCCTTAGCGCGCGATGAGCAGTTCTTC
NA	TRBJ2-2	NA	TRBV5-4	CASSLDRPTTGELFF	TGTGCCAGCAGCTTAGACAGACCGACCACCGGGGAGCTGTTTTTT
NA	TRBJ1-3	NA	TRBV7-9	CASSLDVGEWGNTIYF	TGTGCCAGCAGCTTAGATGTTGGGGAATGGGGAAACACCATATATTTT
NA	TRBJ1-1	NA	TRBV7-2	CASSLTLPGSEAFF	TGTGCCAGCAGCTTAACGCTTCCGGGTTCTGAAGCTTTCTTT
NA	TRBJ2-3	NA	TRBV7-2	CASSSHRRASGGTDTQYF	TGTGCCAGCAGCTCCCACCGTAGGGCCAGTGGGGGGACAGATACGCAGTATTTT
TRBD2	TRBJ2-1	NA	TRBV5-1	CASRGGVAGGPDQFF	TGCGCCAGCAGGGGAGGAGTAGCGGGAGGGCCCGACCAGTTCTTC
TRBD1	TRBJ1-2	NA	TRBV4-3	CASSKTGVGYTF	TGCGCCAGCAGCAAAACAGGGGTTGGCTACACCTTC
NA	TRBJ2-7	NA	TRBV2	CASRVGPGLYEQYF	TGTGCCAGCAGGGTGGGGCCAGGCCTCTACGAGCAGTACTTC
TRBD2	TRBJ2-1	NA	TRBV28	CASSTLDGTSGYNEQFF	TGTGCCAGCAGTACCCTGGATGGGACTAGCGGGTACAATGAGCAGTTCTTC
NA	TRBJ1-2	NA	TRBV4-3	CASSRDRDYGYTF	TGCGCCAGCAGTCGTGACAGAGACTATGGCTACACCTTC
TRBD2	TRBJ2-3	NA	TRBV6-5	CASSYSKRENTDTQYF	TGTGCCAGCAGTTACTCGAAGCGGGAGAACACAGATACGCAGTATTTT
NA	TRBJ2-7	once	TRBV7-9	CASSPGRNSYEQYF	TGTGCCAGCAGCCCCGGACGAAACTCCTACGAGCAGTACTTC
NA	TRBJ2-7	NA	TRBV27	CASRPITGTSFYEQYF	TGTGCCAGCAGACCAATTACCGGGACGAGCTTTTACGAGCAGTACTTC
NA	TRBJ2-7	NA	TRBV28	CASGLDSMSSYEQYF	TGTGCCAGCGGCTTGGACAGCATGAGCTCCTACGAGCAGTACTTC
NA	TRBJ1-2	NA	TRBV10-3	CAISEGANYGYTF	TGTGCCATCAGTGAGGGGGCTAACTATGGCTACACCTTC
NA	TRBJ2-7	NA	TRBV5-1	CASSFQGYAYEQYF	TGCGCCAGCAGCTTCCAGGGCTATGCCTACGAGCAGTACTTC
NA	TRBJ2-7	NA	TRBV5-5	CASSSRDWGEQYF	TGTGCCAGCAGCTCGAGGGACTGGGGCGAGCAGTACTTC
NA	TRBJ1-1	once	TRBV10-3	CAISEGARNTEAFF	TGTGCCATCAGTGAGGGGGCGCGAAACACTGAAGCTTTCTTT
TRBD1	TRBJ2-1	NA	TRBV5-1	CASSTGQGPHEQFF	TGCGCCAGCAGTACCGGACAGGGCCCGCATGAGCAGTTCTTC
NA	TRBJ1-1	NA	TRBV6-1	CASSDSGNTEAFF	TGTGCCAGCAGTGACAGTGGGAACACTGAAGCTTTCTTT
NA	TRBJ2-1	NA	TRBV5-1	CASSLTGSNEQFF	TGCGCCAGCAGCTTGACGGGGTCCAATGAGCAGTTCTTC
NA	TRBJ2-7	NA	TRBV5-1	CASSAGPLSYEQYF	TGCGCCAGCAGCGCCGGGCCGCTTTCCTACGAGCAGTACTTC
NA	TRBJ2-7	NA	TRBV6-6	CASMRGQGRHEQYF	TGTGCCAGTATGCGGGGGCAGGGCCGACACGAGCAGTACTTC
TRBD1	TRBJ2-5	NA	TRBV5-4	CASSLTGPVETQYF	TGTGCCAGCAGCCTGACAGGGCCTGTGGAGACCCAGTACTTC
TRBD2	TRBJ2-7	once	TRBV7-9	CASSLVSSGSSNF	TGTGCCAGCAGCTTAGTTTCTAGCGGGAGTAGCAACTTC
TRBD2	TRBJ2-7	NA	TRBV27	CASSYTVAGGQYF	TGTGCCAGCAGTTACACGGTAGCGGGAGGGCAGTACTTC
TRBD2	TRBJ2-2	NA	TRBV7-6	CASSMGLAGVTGELFF	TGTGCCAGCAGCATGGGACTAGCGGGAGTCACCGGGGAGCTGTTTTTT
NA	TRBJ1-2	NA	TRBV2	CASSFTGNGYTF	TGTGCCAGCAGTTTCACCGGGAATGGCTACACCTTC
NA	TRBJ1-2	NA	TRBV2	CASSEPGTSYGYTF	TGTGCCAGCAGTGAACCAGGGACCTCCTATGGCTACACCTTC
NA	TRBJ1-1	NA	TRBV19	CASTPLGAPSTEAFF	TGTGCCAGTACCCCCCTTGGGGCCCCATCCACTGAAGCTTTCTTT
TRBD2	TRBJ2-2	NA	TRBV27	CASRVLAGRSTGELFF	TGTGCCAGCAGAGTACTAGCGGGAAGAAGCACCGGGGAGCTGTTTTTT
NA	TRBJ2-7	NA	TRBV7-3	CASSPNPGPYEQYF	TGTGCCAGCAGCCCCAACCCGGGTCCCTACGAGCAGTACTTC
TRBD1	TRBJ1-2	NA	TRBV29-1	CSVEQGALGYTF	TGCAGCGTTGAACAGGGGGCATTGGGCTACACCTTC
NA	TRBJ1-2	NA	TRBV7-3	CASSVYRVGYGYTF	TGTGCCAGCAGCGTGTACAGGGTTGGCTATGGCTACACCTTC
NA	TRBJ1-2	few	TRBV2	CASRLDLPSWDGYTF	TGTGCCAGCAGACTAGACCTGCCCTCATGGGACGGCTACACCTTC
NA	TRBJ2-3	NA	TRBV12-5	CASGLRGLTGSSTDTQYF	TGTGCTAGTGGTTTGCGGGGCCTGACGGGATCTAGCACAGATACGCAGTATTTT
TRBD1	TRBJ2-7	NA	TRBV11-2	CASSKQGSSYEQYF	TGTGCCAGCAGCAAACAGGGGAGCTCCTACGAGCAGTACTTC
TRBD2	TRBJ2-1	NA	TRBV4-3	CASSQKLAVEQFF	TGCGCCAGCAGCCAAAAACTAGCGGTTGAGCAGTTCTTC
NA	TRBJ2-5	NA	TRBV12-2	CASRSGLAGRETQYF	TGTGCAAGTCGCTCAGGACTAGCGGGAAGAGAGACCCAGTACTTC
NA	TRBJ2-5	NA	TRBV5-1	CASSSGTAAETQYF	TGCGCCAGCAGCTCCGGGACGGCGGCGGAGACCCAGTACTTC
NA	TRBJ2-2	NA	TRBV4-1	CASSQIGELFF	TGCGCCAGCAGCCAAATCGGGGAGCTGTTTTTT
NA	TRBJ2-7	NA	TRBV21-1	CASSNVQQIYEQYF	TGTGCCAGCAGCAATGTTCAGCAGATCTACGAGCAGTACTTC
TRBD1	TRBJ2-7	once	TRBV12-5	CASGRGQDIHEQYF	TGTGCTAGTGGCCGGGGACAGGACATCCACGAGCAGTACTTC
TRBD2	TRBJ2-1	NA	TRBV19	CASSRNGLEGNEQFF	TGTGCCAGTAGTAGAAATGGACTAGAGGGTAATGAGCAGTTCTTC
NA	TRBJ1-5	NA	TRBV28	CASSLHTGFGGNQPQHF	TGTGCCAGCAGTTTACACACAGGGTTTGGGGGCAATCAGCCCCAGCATTTT
NA	TRBJ2-7	NA	TRBV5-1	CASSPIRDSDEQYF	TGCGCCAGCAGCCCAATCCGGGACTCCGACGAGCAGTACTTC
NA	TRBJ2-3	NA	TRBV21-1	CASSKETSLLQVTSTDTQYF	TGTGCCAGCAGCAAAGAGACCTCCCTGCTACAGGTTACTAGCACAGATACGCAGTATTTT
TRBD1	TRBJ2-3	NA	TRBV29-1	CSVGTAAWTDTQYF	TGCAGCGTCGGGACAGCGGCGTGGACAGATACGCAGTATTTT
TRBD2	TRBJ2-7	NA	TRBV5-6	CASSSSGLDPYEQYF	TGTGCCAGCAGCTCCTCGGGACTAGACCCCTACGAGCAGTACTTC
NA	TRBJ1-2	once	TRBV29-1	CSVAPGHEGYTF	TGCAGCGTCGCCCCGGGACACGAAGGCTACACCTTC
TRBD2	TRBJ2-3	NA	TRBV18	CASSPPFETGLAGRGHGTDTQYF	TGTGCCAGCTCACCACCTTTCGAAACTGGACTAGCGGGAAGGGGGCACGGCACAGATACGCAGTATTTT
NA	TRBJ2-1	NA	TRBV2	CASSETQADYNEQFF	TGTGCCAGCAGTGAAACACAGGCTGACTACAATGAGCAGTTCTTC
NA	TRBJ1-1	once	TRBV7-8	CASSSQNLDTEAFF	TGTGCCAGCAGCTCCCAGAATCTGGACACTGAAGCTTTCTTT
NA	TRBJ2-3	NA	TRBV28	CASDSPGYTDTQYF	TGTGCCAGCGATTCCCCGGGCTACACAGATACGCAGTATTTT